The next 9 T cell receptor beta chains were all read from a single sample in a study of T cell responses to AZD1222 COVID-19 vaccine. Method: immunoSEQ multiplex PCR; TCRdb's copy keeps in-frame clones and lacks some. The profile covers 95,000 to 150,000 clones, with roughly 86% appearing a single time and about 10% taken by the ten largest. The source material was peripheral blood, sampled on day 0 of AZD1222 vaccination. The receptors were gathered from an adult in good health.

The V and J genes are TRBV7-9 and TRBJ1-1, with a weak D call TRBD1 (6 bases). V lost 6 bases and J lost 1, with 18 bases in between. This CDR3 contains 16 residues. Germline assignment: CDR1 SEHNR and CDR2 FQNEAQ (reference sequence). The CDR3 here is CASRPPFGTKNTEAFF. Here the CDR3 DNA reads TGTGCCAGCAGACCCCCTTTTGGGACAAAGAACACTGAAGCTTTCTTT.

CDR3 region: CASRRVGTGFNEQYF. The CDR3 DNA reads TGTGCCAGCAGGCGAGTCGGGACAGGGTTTAACGAGCAGTACTTC. The genes are TRBV6-5 and TRBJ2-7, with 9 bases that match TRBD1. The germline V gene encodes CDR1 MNHEY and CDR2 SVGAGI. V shed 6 bases, J shed 5 bases, and the junction held 11 bases outside the gene matches. This CDR3 region has 15 residues.

The chain uses TRBV11-2 and TRBJ2-7, with D perhaps matching TRBD2 (5 bases). CDR3 size: 14 residues. Trimming shortened V by 5 bases and J by 3 bases, and 14 bases separated the two germline ends. CDR1 SGHAT and CDR2 FQNNGV come from the germline V gene. The CDR3 loop reads CASSPSSLHYEQYF. CDR3 DNA: TGTGCCAGCAGCCCCTCTAGCTTGCACTACGAGCAGTACTTC.

The CDR3 protein is CASSVPGTASYEQYF. CDR3 bases: TGTGCCAGCAGCGTCCCCGGGACTGCCTCCTACGAGCAGTACTTC. The rearrangement uses TRBV5-4 and TRBJ2-7, with a possible D match to TRBD2 (6 bases). This CDR3 is 15 amino acids long. Germline V lookup: CDR1 SGHNT, CDR2 YYREEE (reference sequence). The V and J ends lost 4 bases and 0 bases respectively, with 14 bases between them.

The chain links TRBV10-3 to TRBJ1-5; TRBD1 matches 8 bases. CDR1 is ENHRY and CDR2 is SYGVKD in the germline V gene. The CDR3 totals 13 residues. J lost 2 bases, V lost 6 bases, and 0 bases had no gene match. In DNA form, the CDR3 reads TGTGCCATCAGGGACAGGGGCAATCAGCCCCAGCATTTT. Residues: CAIRDRGNQPQHF.

The chain is built from TRBV6-5 and TRBJ1-5, with TRBD1 identical over 8 bases. The CDR3 is 15 residues long. CDR1 and CDR2 from the germline V gene are MNHEY and SVGAGI. The V gene end was trimmed by 5 bases and the J gene end by 1 base; junction bases not matched to a gene: 4. The CDR3 here is CASSKQGGSNQPQHF. The CDR3 DNA is TGTGCCAGCAGTAAACAGGGGGGCAGCAATCAGCCCCAGCATTTT.

This chain links TRBV3-1 (or the pseudogene TRBV3-2) with TRBJ2-7, with D possibly matching TRBD1 (6 bases). Germline V gene data show CDR1 as LGHDT and CDR2 as YNNKEL (reference sequence). The V end lost 4 bases, the J end lost 4 bases, and 14 bases lay between the germline ends. This CDR3 region has 14 residues. The CDR3 DNA reads as TGTGCCAGCAGCCGATATCCAACAGGGTACGAGCAGTACTTC. Protein: CASSRYPTGYEQYF.

V usage is TRBV2 and J usage is TRBJ2-2, with 10 bases identical to TRBD2. This CDR3 is built from 15 residues. The V gene's germline CDR1 is SNHLY and CDR2 FYNNEI. Trimming cost V 5 bases and J 5 bases; bases outside gene matches: 5. The CDR3 DNA reads as TGTGCCAGCAGTTACGAGCGGGGGGGGACCGGGGAGCTGTTTTTT. Its translation: CASSYERGGTGELFF.

This sequence joins TRBV5-1 and TRBJ1-1; tentatively, D is TRBD1 (5 bases). The CDR3 has 15 residues. Germline loops: CDR1 SGHRS, CDR2 YFSETQ. V lost 4 bases and J lost 0, with 13 bases in between. The CDR3 nucleotides are TGCGCCAGCAGCCCTATCGGGGGGATGAACACTGAAGCTTTCTTT. Its protein product is CASSPIGGMNTEAFF.